The 8 T cell receptor beta chains listed next were all sequenced from one sample in a study of shared clonotypes between healthy human individuals. Here immunoSEQ multiplex PCR was the method, and the copy in TCRdb shows in-frame clones only, minus some. This sample has about 490,000 clones, with about 72% found just once. The sample consisted of PBMCs. The source is a woman in her thirties or forties in good health. Some clones in this sample may be carry-over from other donors' samples.

This chain uses TRBV4-2 with TRBJ2-1, with a tentative D call TRBD2 (7 bases). Germline CDR1 and CDR2: LGHNA and YNFKEQ. The CDR3 has 15 residues. Trimming took 3 bases from V and 5 from J, leaving 14 bases between them. CDR3 loop: CASSQRGPPNNEQFF. The CDR3 region has the DNA TGTGCCAGCAGCCAGCGGGGGCCCCCAAACAATGAGCAGTTCTTC.

This sequence joins TRBV5-4 and TRBJ1-1; 8 bases line up with TRBD1. Per germline, CDR1 SGHNT and CDR2 YYREEE (reference sequence). J lost 4 bases, V lost 4 bases, and 21 bases had no gene match. The CDR3 consists of 19 residues. CDR3 DNA sequence: TGTGCCAGCAGCCCCCGACAGGGGCAGGGTTTTAGGGGCTTCACTGAAGCTTTCTTT. Amino acids: CASSPRQGQGFRGFTEAFF.

The gene calls are TRBV6-6 and TRBJ1-2, with a tentative D call TRBD1 (5 bases). V dropped 6 bases and J dropped 2 bases, with 10 bases sitting between them. The length of the CDR3 is 13 residues. CDR1 is MNHNY and CDR2 is SVGAGI in the germline V gene (reference sequence). The CDR3 loop reads CASSPGTNYGYTF. The CDR3 region has the DNA TGTGCCAGCAGCCCAGGGACCAACTATGGCTACACCTTC.

This clone was found a few times. The CDR3 reads CASSQAGLDTEAFF. The CDR3 coding sequence is TGTGCCAGCTCACAGGCAGGGCTGGACACTGAAGCTTTCTTT. The rearrangement joins TRBV18 to TRBJ1-1; D possibly corresponds to TRBD1 (5 bases). V was clipped by 4 bases and J by 3 bases, with 12 bases between them. This CDR3 spans 14 amino acids. The germline CDR1 and CDR2 sequences are KGHSH and LQKENI. Looking up the rest from reference TRBV18 and TRBJ1-1 gives the full variable domain: NAGVMQNPRHLVRRRGQEARLRCSPMKGHSHVYWYRQLPEEGLKFMVYLQKENIIDESGMPKERFSAEFPKEGPSILRIQQVVRGDSAAYFCASSQAGLDTEAFFGQGTRLTVV.

The table lists this clone with a few counts. This chain links TRBV6-1 with TRBJ2-3, with D hard to call. The V gene lost 1 base and the J gene lost 4 bases, with 6 bases spanning the gap. CDR1 and CDR2 from the germline V gene are MNHNS and SASEGT. The CDR3 runs 13 residues. As DNA, the CDR3 is TGTGCCAGCAGTGAAGGGTCAGCAGATACGCAGTATTTT. Translation: CASSEGSADTQYF.

The V and J genes are TRBV15 and TRBJ2-3, with 9 nucleotides matching TRBD2. V shed 1 base, J shed 1 base, and the junction held 15 bases outside the gene matches. The CDR3 consists of 20 residues. The V gene's germline CDR1 is LNHNV and CDR2 YYDKDF (reference sequence). In DNA form, the CDR3 reads TGTGCCACCAGCAGAGGGGTTGGTAGCGGGAGTTGGGGAGGCACAGATACGCAGTATTTT. This codes for CATSRGVGSGSWGGTDTQYF. The full variable domain, in which reference TRBV15 and TRBJ2-3 provide the parts outside the CDR3, is DAMVIQNPRYQVTQFGKPVTLSCSQTLNHNVMYWYQQKSSQAPKLLFHYYDKDFNNEADTPDNFQSRRPNTSFCFLDIRSPGLGDTAMYLCATSRGVGSGSWGGTDTQYFGPGTRLTVL.

The chain recombines TRBV5-1 with TRBJ1-3, with TRBD1 matching 10 bases. V was pared by 4 bases and J by 4 bases, with 2 bases of the junction left unmatched. This CDR3 has 14 residues. CDR1 is SGHRS and CDR2 is YFSETQ in the germline V gene. The CDR3 nucleotides read TGCGCCAGCAGCGACAGGGGGCAAGGAAACACCATATATTTT. Translated, it gives CASSDRGQGNTIYF.

CDR3 amino acids: CASSLTLSGNTIYF. CDR3 bases: TGTGCCAGCAGCTTAACTCTTTCTGGAAACACCATATATTTT. The chain carries TRBV7-9 and TRBJ1-3; D is unclear. The CDR3 is 14 residues long. Germline CDR1 reads SEHNR; CDR2 reads FQNEAQ (reference sequence). The V end was cut by 2 bases, the J end by 1 base, with 6 bases between.